Presented here are 2 T cell receptor beta chains from one specimen sequenced in a study of cytomegalovirus exposure and HLA in healthy donors. Use of 60 Vbeta and 13 Jbeta primers characterized the PCR. Assay: immunoSEQ multiplex PCR; the TCRdb copy retains only in-frame clones and omits some. Of 70,000 to 100,000 clones in the sample, 69% are singletons; the top ten hold roughly 2.6%. The sample consisted of PBMCs. All receptors derive from a man over 45 in good health and CMV-seronegative.

The chain has TRBV7-6 and TRBJ1-5; 8 bases align to TRBD1. Germline CDR1 reads SGHVS; CDR2 reads FNYEAQ. The length of the CDR3 is 16 residues. V dropped 1 base and J dropped 0; count of bases not matched to a gene: 2. Written as DNA, the CDR3 is TGTGCCAGCAGCTTAGGACAGGGGCTTAGCAATCAGCCCCAGCATTTT. Its translation is CASSLGQGLSNQPQHF.

There are a few counts of this clone. Written as DNA, the CDR3 is TGTGCCAGCAGCTTAGCAGAGTACTCCAGGGTTCGTCAGACCCAGTACTTC. Its protein is CASSLAEYSRVRQTQYF. The chain has TRBV7-6 and TRBJ2-5, with D perhaps TRBD1 (5 bases). The V and J ends lost 0 bases and 6 bases respectively, with 20 bases between them. Germline V CDR1 and CDR2: SGHVS, FNYEAQ. The CDR3 spans 17 residues.